This T cell receptor (beta chain) emerged from a study of blood T cell repertoires in COVID-19 (dated by TCRdb to the early 2020s). Background on the whole study: Samples from collaborators originated in the United States, Italy and Spain and spanned both the acute and convalescent phases of COVID-19. The material from the prospective study consisted of cDNA or gDNA derived from T cells, B-cell-depleted T cells, or PBMCs. Deeply sampled blood TCRbeta repertoires from subjects exposed to, actively infected with, or recovered from COVID-19 were included in the dataset. The repertoires were released in a freely available public database meant as a resource for research on the immune response to SARS-CoV-2. The samples were drawn from the first 160 participants of the ongoing ImmuneRACE study and from under 1,500 subjects provided by 6 global collaborators. A de-identified subject ID, COVID-19 status, age in years and sex were almost always included in the sample metadata. HLA class I and class II types, where available, came from metadata supplied by the sample provider rather than from assay-based typing.

One collaborating source in Seattle enrolled patients while the patients were actively infected and followed the patients over time throughout the course of disease. Whole blood was collected in K2EDTA tubes by collaborating institutions according to the institutions' own protocols. Collaborator samples were shipped for TCRbeta analysis as frozen whole blood, isolated PBMCs, or DNA extracted from either sample type. Overall results and qualifications from the work: The quantity of clinical and demographic metadata differed by source and by participant and was supplied without curation.

TCRbeta CDR3 regions were amplified from genomic DNA using the immunoSEQ Assay, a bias-controlled multiplex PCR. In the original analysis: The number of nucleated cells in each sample was estimated by amplification of reference gene primers within the assay. Sequence reads were collapsed and filtered to measure the absolute abundance of every unique TCRbeta CDR3 rearrangement. For each sample, productive Simpson clonality was calculated by taking the square root of Simpson's diversity index across productive rearrangements. TCRdb retrieved this table from immuneACCESS and kept in-frame rearrangements only. Not all clones are present; in checked studies, unresolved V genes account for under half, and no reason is known for the remainder. For V, J and clone size, that table is used; D and trimming come from the DNA. In this sample the table shows 150,000 to 200,000 clones, around 93% of which occur a single time. The ten biggest clones cover 4.8% of the sample.

CDR1 and CDR2 are read off the germline V gene as SGHTS and YDEGEE. Taken from cysteine to phenylalanine, the CDR3 has 12 residues. Here the CDR3 DNA is all that survives: 36 bases in frame from base 1. V loses 3 bases, J loses 7 bases, and the germline ends lie 8 bases apart. In the case of this clone: Its antigen is unknown. The input lacks base qualities; no much larger clone sits a single base away.

The rearranged chain carries TRBV5-8 and TRBJ2-1; no confident D gene assignment can be made. The sequence derives from a man aged 30 to 45 with COVID-19, enrolled during active disease. Material for sequencing was peripheral blood. The DNA sequence is given as TGTGCCAGCAGCTCGACGGGTAATGAGCAGTTCTTC. It encodes CASSSTGNEQFF.